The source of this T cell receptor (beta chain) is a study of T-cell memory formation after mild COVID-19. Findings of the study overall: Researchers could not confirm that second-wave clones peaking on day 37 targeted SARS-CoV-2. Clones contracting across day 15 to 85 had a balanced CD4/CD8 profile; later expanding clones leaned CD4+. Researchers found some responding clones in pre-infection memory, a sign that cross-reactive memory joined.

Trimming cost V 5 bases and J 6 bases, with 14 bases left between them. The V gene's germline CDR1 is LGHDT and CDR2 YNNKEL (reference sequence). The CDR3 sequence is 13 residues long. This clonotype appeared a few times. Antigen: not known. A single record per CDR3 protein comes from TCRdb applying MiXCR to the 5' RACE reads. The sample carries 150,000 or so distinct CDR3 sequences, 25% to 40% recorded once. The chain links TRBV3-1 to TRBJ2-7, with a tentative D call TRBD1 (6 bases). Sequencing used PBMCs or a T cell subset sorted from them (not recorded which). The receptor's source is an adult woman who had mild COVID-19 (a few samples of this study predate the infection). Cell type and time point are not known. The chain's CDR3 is CASSSGTRREQYF. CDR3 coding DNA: TGTGCCAGCAGCTCCGGGACAAGGCGCGAGCAGTACTTC.